The clone carrying this T cell receptor beta chain has only a few counts. Its antigen remains unidentified. The germline V gene encodes CDR1 MNHEY and CDR2 SMNVEV (reference sequence). CDR3 length: 18 residues. Unmatched junction bases numbered 12, after V lost 4 bases and J lost 2 bases. PCR primers comprised 60 Vbeta and 13 Jbeta primers. Method: immunoSEQ multiplex PCR; TCRdb's copy keeps in-frame clones and lacks some. The sample has fewer than 90,000 clones, about 67% seen once; the top ten hold 6% to 9.5%. These data originate in a study of cytomegalovirus exposure and HLA in healthy donors. Findings of the study overall: Links to common viral pathogens appeared, in a later analysis, for several of the most significant clusters. Among CMV-associated TCR beta chains, most appeared HLA-restricted in a later analysis.

This chain joins TRBV27 and TRBJ1-4, with 8 bases matching TRBD1. This clonotype was obtained from a man aged 40-50 years in good health and CMV-seropositive. Sequenced: PBMCs. The CDR3 nucleotides are TGTGCCAGCAGTTCCCTTTTGACAGGGGCGGGGACTAATGAAAAACTGTTTTTT. Translating it yields CASSSLLTGAGTNEKLFF.